These 10 T cell receptor beta chains came from one sample sequenced in a study of T cell responses to AZD1222 COVID-19 vaccine. The assay was immunoSEQ multiplex PCR, and TCRdb's table has in-frame clones only and misses some. The data hold about 200,000 clones, with 85% to 95% observed a single time. Sequenced material: peripheral blood, taken 28 days after the second AZD1222 dose. All receptors derive from an adult who received the AZD1222 COVID-19 vaccine.

CDR3 residues: CASSIGVYEQYF. The CDR3 DNA sequence: TGTGCCAGCAGTATAGGGGTCTACGAGCAGTACTTC. The genes are TRBV12-3 or TRBV12-4 and TRBJ2-7; tentative D call: TRBD1 (5 bases). The CDR3 is 12 residues long. V was trimmed by 5 bases and J by 3 bases, leaving 8 bases between them.

The chain has TRBV25-1 and TRBJ1-3; D is perhaps TRBD1 (6 bases). V gave up 1 base and J gave up 0 bases, with 10 bases separating them. Germline V lookup: CDR1 MGHDK, CDR2 SYGVNS. This CDR3 is built from 16 residues. Written as DNA, the CDR3 is TGTGCCAGCAGTGAATTCTCGGGGGCCTCTGGAAACACCATATATTTT. Translation: CASSEFSGASGNTIYF.

The CDR3 sequence: CASSPASHPGNTIYF. The CDR3 bases are TGTGCCAGCAGCCCCGCTTCGCACCCTGGAAACACCATATATTTT. The V and J genes are TRBV7-9 and TRBJ1-3; D remains unclear. Germline loops: CDR1 SEHNR, CDR2 FQNEAQ (reference sequence). The CDR3 length is 15 residues. V shed 5 bases and J shed 2 bases, with 13 bases lying between them.

CDR3 DNA sequence: TGTGCCAGCAAGGAGGGGGGGGCCACAGATACGCAGTATTTT. This gives the protein CASKEGGATDTQYF. The chain recombines TRBV2 with TRBJ2-3, with TRBD2 as a possible D gene (7 bases). The CDR3 totals 14 residues. V was pared by 7 bases and J by 2 bases, with 13 bases between. Germline V gene lookup returns CDR1 SNHLY and CDR2 FYNNEI. The full variable domain, completed using reference TRBV2 and TRBJ2-3, is EPEVTQTPSHQVTQMGQEVILRCVPISNHLYFYWYRQILGQKVEFLVSFYNNEISEKSEIFDDQFSVERPDGSNFTLKIRSTKLEDSAMYFCASKEGGATDTQYFGPGTRLTVL.

The V gene is TRBV15, the J gene TRBJ2-7; D remains ambiguous. V gave up 1 base and J gave up 1 base, with 5 bases separating them. Germline loops: CDR1 LNHNV, CDR2 YYDKDF (reference sequence). This CDR3 spans 13 amino acids. CDR3 bases: TGTGCCACCAGCAGAGTCGTGTCCTACGAGCAGTACTTC. Its protein is CATSRVVSYEQYF. The entire variable domain, with the rest obtained from reference TRBV15 and TRBJ2-7, is as follows: DAMVIQNPRYQVTQFGKPVTLSCSQTLNHNVMYWYQQKSSQAPKLLFHYYDKDFNNEADTPDNFQSRRPNTSFCFLDIRSPGLGDTAMYLCATSRVVSYEQYFGPGTRLTVT.

V is TRBV6-2 or TRBV6-3 and J is TRBJ1-5; D not certain. This CDR3 has 15 residues. Trimming shortened V by 0 bases and J by 6 bases, and 12 bases separated the two germline ends. CDR1 is MNHEY, CDR2 SVGEGT, per germline. This chain's CDR3 is CASSYSFSPVQPQHF. For the CDR3, the DNA is TGTGCCAGCAGTTACTCTTTCAGCCCCGTTCAGCCCCAGCATTTT.

The V call is TRBV5-6, the J call TRBJ1-1; tentative D call: TRBD1 (6 bases). The CDR3 loop spans 14 amino acids. Trimming took 3 bases from V and 3 from J, leaving 12 bases between them. Germline V gives CDR1 SGHDT, CDR2 YYEEEE. In DNA, the CDR3 is TGTGCCAGCAGCTGGGGGCGGGAGGACACTGAAGCTTTCTTT. This sequence encodes CASSWGREDTEAFF.

The chain couples TRBV5-4 to TRBJ1-6; a weak D match, TRBD1 (5 bases). Germline assignment: CDR1 SGHNT and CDR2 YYREEE (reference sequence). This CDR3 region has 16 residues. V lost 0 bases and J lost 7, with 14 bases in between. CDR3 sequence (DNA): TGTGCCAGCAGCTTGGAGTGGGGGACGTCGAATTCACCCCTCCACTTT. This translates into CASSLEWGTSNSPLHF.

The count of this clone is one. The chain employs TRBV20-1 and TRBJ1-1; no clear D. The CDR3 spans 15 residues. Trimming shortened V by 3 bases and J by 5 bases, and 19 bases separated the two germline ends. CDR1 is DFQATT and CDR2 is SNEGSKA in the germline V gene (reference sequence). The DNA of the CDR3 is TGCAGTGCTAGTCCACGTCTCAGGATGGGGACTGAAGCTTTCTTT. Translated, it gives CSASPRLRMGTEAFF.

This chain connects TRBV7-2 to TRBJ1-2; tentatively, D is TRBD1 (5 bases). The germline gives CDR1 SGHTA, CDR2 FQGNSA. Trimming left V 5 bases short and J 8 bases short, with 18 bases between. CDR3 size: 14 residues. Here the CDR3 reads CASSAPGPWGGYTF. In DNA, the CDR3 is TGTGCCAGCAGCGCCCCCGGACCCTGGGGGGGCTACACCTTC.